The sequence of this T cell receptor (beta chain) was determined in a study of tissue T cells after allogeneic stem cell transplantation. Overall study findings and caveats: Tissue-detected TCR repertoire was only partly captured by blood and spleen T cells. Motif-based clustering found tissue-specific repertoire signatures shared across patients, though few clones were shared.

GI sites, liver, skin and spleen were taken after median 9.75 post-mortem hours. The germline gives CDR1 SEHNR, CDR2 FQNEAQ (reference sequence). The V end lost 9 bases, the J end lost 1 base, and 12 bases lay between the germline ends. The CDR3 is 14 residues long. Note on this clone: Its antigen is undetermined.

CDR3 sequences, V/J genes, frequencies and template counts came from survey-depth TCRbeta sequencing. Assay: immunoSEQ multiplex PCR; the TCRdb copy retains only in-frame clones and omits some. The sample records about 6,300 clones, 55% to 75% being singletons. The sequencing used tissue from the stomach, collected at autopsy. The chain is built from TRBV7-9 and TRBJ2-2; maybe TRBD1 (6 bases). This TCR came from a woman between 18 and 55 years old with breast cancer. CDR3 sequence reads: CARTGTMNTGELFF. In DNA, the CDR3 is TGTGCCAGGACCGGGACAATGAACACCGGGGAGCTGTTTTTT.